The clone carrying this TCR beta chain was counted a few times. The CDR3 spans 16 residues. Germline-derived CDR1 and CDR2 are SGHAT and FQNNGV. V was trimmed by 5 bases and J by 0 bases, leaving 14 bases between them. This sample is drawn from a study of T cells in Graves' hyperthyroidism and ophthalmopathy. Study in general: Before treatment of any kind, peripheral blood was taken at initial diagnosis.

TCR beta CDR3 sequences were amplified from RNA transcripts. The study used the HTBI primer set for a first-round RT-PCR of the TCR CDR3. TCRdb used MiXCR to reprocess the multiplex PCR reads, holding one entry per CDR3 protein. The sample has approximately 400,000 distinct CDR3 sequences; about an eighth are singletons. The specimen was blood. The receptor comes from a man aged 45 to 65 with Graves' ophthalmopathy. V is TRBV11-2 and J is TRBJ2-1; D may be TRBD2 (6 bases). The CDR3 is CASSPTRGSSYNEQFF. The CDR3, as DNA: TGTGCCAGCAGCCCGACACGGGGGAGCTCCTACAATGAGCAGTTCTTC.